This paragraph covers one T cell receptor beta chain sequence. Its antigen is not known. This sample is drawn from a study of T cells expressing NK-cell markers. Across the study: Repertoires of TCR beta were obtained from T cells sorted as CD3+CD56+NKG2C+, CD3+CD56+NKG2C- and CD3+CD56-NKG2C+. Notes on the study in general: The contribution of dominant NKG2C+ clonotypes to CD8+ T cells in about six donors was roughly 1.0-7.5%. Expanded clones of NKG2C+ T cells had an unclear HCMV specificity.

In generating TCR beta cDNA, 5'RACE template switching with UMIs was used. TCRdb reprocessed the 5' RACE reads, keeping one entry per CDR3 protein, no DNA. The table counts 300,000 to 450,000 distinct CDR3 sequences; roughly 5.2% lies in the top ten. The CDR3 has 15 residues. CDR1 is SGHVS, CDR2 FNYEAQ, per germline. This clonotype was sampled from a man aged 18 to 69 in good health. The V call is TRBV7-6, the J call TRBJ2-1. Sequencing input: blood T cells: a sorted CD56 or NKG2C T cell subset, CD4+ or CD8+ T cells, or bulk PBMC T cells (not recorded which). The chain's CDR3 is CASSLGFPSYNEQFF. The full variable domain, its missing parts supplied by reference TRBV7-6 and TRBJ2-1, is GAGVSQSPRYKVTKRGQDVALRCDPISGHVSLYWYRQALGQGPEFLTYFNYEAQQDKSGLPNDRFSAERPEGSISTLTIQRTEQRDSAMYRCASSLGFPSYNEQFFGPGTRLTVL.